The 25 T cell receptor beta chains presented below share a single source sample, sequenced in a study of spatial heterogeneity in lung cancer. TCRdb independently ran MiXCR on the 5' RACE reads; one entry per CDR3 protein. The data hold about 38,000 distinct CDR3 sequences, with 7.5% observed a single time. Time point in this sample: sample taken at primary tumor resection. Material for sequencing was whole RNA from tumor, nontumor lung or frozen PBMC, left unsorted. The material sequenced was PBMCs, taken at surgery. These receptors were taken from a male donor with early-stage non-small cell lung cancer.

In its sample, this clonotype was seen many times. The CDR3 here is CASSAEAMETQYF. The CDR3 bases are TGTGCCAGCAGCGCCGAGGCGATGGAGACCCAGTACTTC. This rearrangement joins TRBV7-3 to TRBJ2-5; D not certain. Trimming took 5 bases from V and 5 from J, leaving 12 bases between them. This CDR3 spans 13 amino acids. Per germline, CDR1 SGHTA and CDR2 FQGTGA. Supplemented by reference TRBV7-3 and TRBJ2-5, the full variable domain reads GAGVSQTPSNKVTEKGKYVELRCDPISGHTALYWYRQSLGQGPEFLIYFQGTGAADDSGLPNDRFFAVRPEGSVSTLKIQRTERGDSAVYLCASSAEAMETQYFGPGTRLLVL.

At least ten counts were recorded for this clonotype. The chain couples TRBV5-4 to TRBJ2-7, with TRBD1 matching 9 bases. This CDR3 has 14 amino acids. V shed 5 bases and J 1 base; nucleotides not matched to a gene: 4. Germline V gives CDR1 SGHNT, CDR2 YYREEE (reference sequence). CDR3 DNA sequence: TGTGCCAGCAGGGCCGGGACAGGGTCCTACGAGCAGTACTTC. Amino acid sequence: CASRAGTGSYEQYF.

This clonotype was observed many times. This chain joins TRBV20-1 and TRBJ1-2; TRBD1 matches at 9 bases. Germline lookup yields CDR1 DFQATT and CDR2 SNEGSKA (reference sequence). V dropped 6 bases and J dropped 7; count of bases not matched to a gene: 9. The CDR3 spans 13 residues. The CDR3 sequence is CSAVDNRGLGYTF. CDR3 bases: TGCAGTGCGGTCGATAACAGGGGGCTTGGCTACACCTTC.

This clonotype showed up many times. For the CDR3, the DNA is TGTGCCAGCAGTACAGGGGGCCCTGGCTACACCTTC. This encodes CASSTGGPGYTF. This rearrangement joins TRBV12-3 or TRBV12-4 to TRBJ1-2; 9 bases map to TRBD1. The V segment lost 5 bases and the J segment 7 bases; nucleotides outside the gene matches: 2. The CDR3 consists of 12 residues.

Only a few counts were recorded for this clonotype. This chain connects TRBV11-2 to TRBJ2-4; 9 nucleotides align to TRBD2. Germline lookup yields CDR1 SGHAT and CDR2 FQNNGV. After removal of 5 bases from V and 2 bases from J, the junction contained 10 bases not matched to a gene. The CDR3 consists of 17 residues. The CDR3 here is CASSPVAGVGTKNIQYF. The DNA for the CDR3 is TGTGCCAGCAGCCCAGTAGCGGGGGTTGGAACCAAAAACATTCAGTACTTC.

J is TRBJ2-2 and V is TRBV27; D not certain. Germline V gene data show CDR1 as MNHEY and CDR2 as SMNVEV (reference sequence). This CDR3 comprises 17 residues. Trimming took off 3 bases at V and 1 base at J, with 15 bases between the two ends. As DNA, the CDR3 is TGTGCCAGCAGTTTTCTCTCGGGCAGGCAGAACACCGGGGAGCTGTTTTTT. Encoded protein: CASSFLSGRQNTGELFF.

This clonotype was counted many times. DNA for the CDR3: TGTGCCAGCAGCCAGATGACTAGCGGACAAGAGACCCAGTACTTC. Its protein product is CASSQMTSGQETQYF. The chain couples TRBV3-1 to TRBJ2-5; 9 nucleotides match TRBD2. J lost 2 bases, V lost 3 bases, and 4 bases had no gene match. The CDR3 extends over 15 amino acids. Germline values: CDR1 LGHDT, CDR2 YNNKEL (reference sequence).

Ten or more counts support this clonotype. The genes are TRBV5-4 and TRBJ1-2, with TRBD1 as a possible D gene (6 bases). V was pared by 2 bases and J by 4 bases, with 12 bases between. The CDR3 extends over 14 amino acids. Germline V gene lookup returns CDR1 SGHNT and CDR2 YYREEE (reference sequence). CDR3 sequence: CASSFEPDSYGYTF. The DNA of the CDR3 is TGTGCCAGCAGCTTCGAACCGGACAGCTATGGCTACACCTTC.

This clonotype was found many times. The chain is built from TRBV12-3 or TRBV12-4 and TRBJ1-4; the match to TRBD1 covers 9 bases. Unmatched junction bases numbered 10, after V lost 6 bases and J lost 8 bases. The CDR3 has 15 residues. The CDR3 bases are TGTGCCAGCAGACCCACCGGGACAGGGTTGGAAAAACTGTTTTTT. This gives the protein CASRPTGTGLEKLFF.

The chain couples TRBV20-1 to TRBJ1-1, with D perhaps matching TRBD1 (6 bases). The CDR3 is 14 amino acids. Germline V lookup: CDR1 DFQATT, CDR2 SNEGSKA (reference sequence). With 5 bases removed from V and 0 bases from J, the gap between germline ends came to 13 bases. The CDR3 nucleotides are TGCAGTGCTTTTACCGGACAGCTGAACACTGAAGCTTTCTTT. Translating gives CSAFTGQLNTEAFF.

This clonotype was counted at least ten times. This rearrangement joins TRBV6-2 or TRBV6-3 to TRBJ1-2; D gene uncertain. Trimming stripped 6 bases from V and 8 bases from J, with 13 bases between. The CDR3 consists of 12 residues. CDR1 is MNHEY, CDR2 SVGEGT, per germline. This CDR3 is CASRYSGGGYTF. The CDR3, as DNA: TGTGCCAGCAGATACAGTGGTGGCGGCTACACCTTC.

The rearrangement links TRBV24-1 to TRBJ2-3, with 7 bases lining up with TRBD2. From germline, CDR1 is KGHDR and CDR2 SFDVKD. J gave up 7 bases and V 1 base, and 19 bases lay outside the gene matches. The CDR3 has 19 amino acids. The CDR3 DNA is TGTGCCACCAGTGATTTTCTGGGAGGGGACGGTGGAGTCGGGTATACGCAGTATTTT. Amino acid sequence: CATSDFLGGDGGVGYTQYF.

This clonotype showed up just a few times. The junction and the germline gene differ at one end; a read error may be behind it. CDR3 region: CASSLGTGINEKLFF. For the CDR3, the DNA is TGTGCCAGCAGTTTAGGGACCGGCATTAATGAAAAACTGTTTTTT. The chain recombines TRBV7-9 with TRBJ1-4, with a tentative D call TRBD1 (5 bases). This CDR3 is 15 amino acids long. Germline V gene data show CDR1 as SEHNR and CDR2 as FQNEAQ (reference sequence). The whole variable domain, remainder taken from reference TRBV7-9 and TRBJ1-4, is DTGVSQNPRHKITKRGQNVTFRCDPISEHNRLYWYRQTLGQGPEFLTYFQNEAQLEKSRLLSDRFSAERPKGSFSTLEIQRTEQGDSAMYLCASSLGTGINEKLFFGSGTQLSVL.

This clonotype has only a few counts. The chain recombines TRBV25-1 with TRBJ2-1, with D unclear. The CDR3 has 14 residues. Trimming shortened V by 1 base and J by 9 bases, and 13 bases separated the two germline ends. The germline V gene has CDR1 MGHDK and CDR2 SYGVNS. Here the CDR3 reads CASSESRSPSEQFF. The CDR3 coding sequence is TGTGCCAGCAGTGAATCGAGGTCCCCGAGTGAGCAGTTCTTC.

This clonotype has a handful of counts. V usage is TRBV14 and J usage is TRBJ2-3; D ambiguous. Trimming shortened V by 0 bases and J by 0 bases, and 7 bases separated the two germline ends. This CDR3 contains 15 residues. The germline V gene has CDR1 SGHDN and CDR2 FVKESK. CDR3: CASSQDMFSTDTQYF. Written as DNA, the CDR3 is TGTGCCAGCAGCCAAGATATGTTTAGCACAGATACGCAGTATTTT.

This clonotype has at least ten counts. This chain joins TRBV10-3 and TRBJ2-2; TRBD2 agrees at 8 bases. Germline V CDR1 and CDR2: ENHRY, SYGVKD. V lost 2 bases to trimming and J lost 1 base; unmatched junction nucleotides: 3. The CDR3 runs 16 residues. CDR3 sequence (DNA): TGTGCCATCAGTGAGCAACTAGCGGTGAACACCGGGGAGCTGTTTTTT. Its translation: CAISEQLAVNTGELFF.

The chain links TRBV6-5 to TRBJ2-1; D is unresolved. With 0 bases removed from V and 7 bases from J, the gap between germline ends came to 13 bases. Germline values: CDR1 MNHEY, CDR2 SVGAGI. The CDR3 contains 15 residues. The CDR3 coding sequence is TGTGCCAGCAGTTACTCGTCCTCCCAGCAGAATGAGCAGTTCTTC. It translates to CASSYSSSQQNEQFF.

The rearrangement joins TRBV6-5 to TRBJ2-1; TRBD2 aligns across 8 bases. Trimming at V came to 5 bases and at J to 3 bases, leaving 9 bases not matched to a gene. The CDR3 covers 16 residues. The germline V gene has CDR1 MNHEY and CDR2 SVGAGI. In nucleotides, the CDR3 is TGTGCCAGCAGTGCCTCGACTAGCGCACGCTACAATGAGCAGTTCTTC. Amino acid sequence: CASSASTSARYNEQFF.

This clonotype was recorded a few times. The chain carries TRBV5-1 and TRBJ2-1; the D is unclear. Germline V gene lookup returns CDR1 SGHRS and CDR2 YFSETQ. V was trimmed by 4 bases and J by 1 base, leaving 15 bases between them. The CDR3 loop spans 16 amino acids. The CDR3 loop reads CASSPSGSRSYNEQFF. The DNA of the CDR3 is TGCGCCAGCAGCCCTTCTGGTAGTAGGTCCTACAATGAGCAGTTCTTC.

This clonotype was seen at least ten times. The J gene is TRBJ2-5, the V gene TRBV7-8; weak D call: TRBD2 (7 bases). Germline assignment: CDR1 SGHVS and CDR2 FQNEAQ. CDR3 length equals 16 residues. Trimming shortened V by 6 bases and J by 3 bases, and 20 bases separated the two germline ends. The chain's CDR3 is CASSLRRAGAKETQYF. The CDR3 DNA reads TGTGCCAGCAGTCTAAGACGGGCGGGGGCGAAAGAGACCCAGTACTTC. Drawing the rest from reference TRBV7-8 and TRBJ2-5, the complete variable domain is GAGVSQSPRYKVAKRGQDVALRCDPISGHVSLFWYQQALGQGPEFLTYFQNEAQLDKSGLPSDRFFAERPEGSVSTLKIQRTQQEDSAVYLCASSLRRAGAKETQYFGPGTRLLVL.

This clonotype was found many times. The chain has TRBV4-2 and TRBJ2-5; TRBD2 agrees at 7 bases. V lost 4 bases to trimming and J lost 2 bases; unmatched junction nucleotides: 10. CDR1 and CDR2 (germline): LGHNA, YNFKEQ. The length of the CDR3 is 16 residues. The CDR3 DNA is TGTGCCAGCAGCCCCTTGGCAGCTAGCGGTCAAGAGACCCAGTACTTC. This codes for CASSPLAASGQETQYF.

This clonotype was observed a handful of times. The chain uses TRBV20-1 and TRBJ2-2, with D possibly TRBD1 on 5 matching bases. V was cut by 2 bases and J by 6 bases, with 16 bases left in between. This CDR3 contains 15 residues. The germline V gene has CDR1 DFQATT and CDR2 SNEGSKA (reference sequence). CDR3 amino acids: CSARSMDTSAGELFF. CDR3 bases: TGCAGTGCTAGATCCATGGACACTTCGGCCGGGGAGCTGTTTTTT.

This clonotype was seen repeatedly, ten times or more. The gene calls are TRBV12-3 or TRBV12-4 and TRBJ2-5; the D call may be TRBD1 or TRBD2 (5 bases each). Trimming pared 6 bases from V and 5 bases from J, leaving 13 bases between. The CDR3 totals 13 residues. The CDR3 coding sequence is TGTGCCAGCAGACTAGGGACGGGGGAGACCCAGTACTTC. This sequence encodes CASRLGTGETQYF.

This clonotype came up many times. The chain joins TRBV5-4 to TRBJ2-5, with D possibly matching TRBD2 (6 bases). Deletions cut 4 bases from V and 1 base from J, with 11 bases between. The germline V gene encodes CDR1 SGHNT and CDR2 YYREEE (reference sequence). The CDR3 consists of 14 residues. CDR3 nucleotides: TGTGCCAGCAGCCTACCGACTAGCCAAGAGACCCAGTACTTC. It encodes CASSLPTSQETQYF. Supplemented by reference TRBV5-4 and TRBJ2-5, the full variable domain reads ETGVTQSPTHLIKTRGQQVTLRCSSQSGHNTVSWYQQALGQGPQFIFQYYREEENGRGNFPPRFSGLQFPNYSSELNVNALELDDSALYLCASSLPTSQETQYFGPGTRLLVL.

The chain joins TRBV7-2 to TRBJ1-2; unclear D gene. CDR3 length: 14 residues. CDR1 and CDR2 from the germline V gene are SGHTA and FQGNSA. Trimming left V 6 bases short and J 2 bases short, with 13 bases between. The CDR3 spells CASSQPGRNYGYTF. The CDR3, as DNA: TGTGCCAGCAGTCAACCCGGACGGAACTATGGCTACACCTTC.